The clone carrying this T cell receptor beta chain occurred a few times. Time point defined: patch test 1, 2 weeks after DPC sensitization. Stated treatment: therapeutic diphenylcyclopropenone sensitization with weekly scalp DPC. Participating donors were patients with alopecia, aged 18 to 70 years, considered appropriate candidates for DPC. Per the original methods: From about 22,000 to 700,000 TCRs were found per sample, with a median of approximately 100,000. Each CDR3 protein gets one entry after TCRdb re-called the RACE reads with MiXCR. What appears here as the V and J calls and clone size reflects TCRdb's work, not the paper's. The sample includes 150,000 or so distinct CDR3 sequences, roughly 15% of them seen just once. Trimming left V 9 bases short and J 0 bases short, with 16 bases between. This CDR3 region has 16 residues. Germline V lookup: CDR1 KGHDR, CDR2 SFDVKD. These data belong to a study of human T cells and chemical hapten exposure.

Sequences were derived from whole blood, sampled in connection with sensitization to the hapten diphenylcyclopropenone (DPC). The TCR comes from a woman aged 25-40 years with alopecia areata. Some clones in this sample may be carry-over from other donors' samples. V is TRBV24-1 and J is TRBJ2-2; a weak D match, TRBD2 (5 bases). The CDR3 loop reads CATGGTDPSNTGELFF. The CDR3 nucleotides read TGTGCCACCGGAGGTACAGACCCCTCGAACACCGGGGAGCTGTTTTTT.